Below, one TCR beta chain is given with its context. It lacks a known antigen. Gene names and germline sequences here are the mouse ones. The read ends 4 residues shy of where the CDR3 ends; the end is completed using the germline J gene. The data derive from a study of CD8+ T cells in alopecia areata (dated by TCRdb to the late 2010s). Regarding the research as a whole: Female C3H/HeJ recipients, roughly 6-10 weeks old, were grafted with skin from C3H/HeJ donors with spontaneous alopecia (about 6-12 months old). In both human patients and the C3H/HeJ mouse model, the study applied high-throughput TCRbeta sequencing to look at T cell clonal expansion in alopecia areata. On the human side, TCRbeta sequencing was run on scalp tissue and on sorted CD4+ and CD8+ peripheral blood T cells from healthy controls and from alopecia areata patients with either patchy or totalis/universalis disease. Scalp clonality was compared across normal scalp (n=4), patchy alopecia areata scalp (n=8), and alopecia totalis/universalis scalp (n=8). The RNA source kit depended on sample type: the PAXgene miRNA kit for fixed scalp, the miRNeasy kit for PBMCs, and the RNeasy kit for mouse skin. immunoSEQ multiplex PCR using 35 Vbeta forward primers and 13 Jbeta reverse primers was used to amplify TCRbeta CDR3 regions. Summary of the overall study and its limitations: Compared with mice, TCR sequences shared between patients were less clear, possibly partly because of HLA diversity across the patient population. Compared with normal scalp, lesional scalp had higher clonality and more expanded CD8+ clones, particularly in alopecia totalis/universalis, a pattern that suggests antigenic drive. Unlike mouse skin, which is dominated by gammadelta T cells, normal human skin has resident alphabeta T cells that are also sequenced, and this complicates analysis of the scalp TCR repertoire.

Library preparation was by the immunoSEQ multiplex PCR assay. For TCR sequencing, RNA was extracted from every sample and reverse transcribed into cDNA to serve as template. First-strand cDNA was synthesized using SuperScript III with a 2:1 mix of oligo-dT and random hexamers. Amplification bias was assessed with a synthetic immune receptor repertoire, and residual bias was removed computationally. Sequencing of the libraries was done on Illumina HiSeq with 60 bp reads that cover the CDR3, reading from J toward V. Per the authors' processing: Raw reads were preprocessed to remove errors, and CDR3 was defined by IMGT conventions from the conserved cysteine to phenylalanine. Clonality was calculated as 1 minus Shannon entropy normalized by log2 of the number of productive unique TCRs. Scalp TCRbeta sequences were cross-referenced with sorted blood CD4 and CD8 repertoires so that the CD4 or CD8 identity of scalp clones could be inferred. The clones in this table, taken by TCRdb from immuneACCESS, are in-frame only. Not every clone is retained; where verified, under half of the shortfall comes from an unresolved V gene, and the cause of the rest is unknown. V and J calls and clone size are copied from that table; D and trimming were computed from the DNA. The table for this sample lists roughly 260,000 clones, none of them counted only once. The leading ten clones occupy around 1.2% of the sample.

The germline ends are 10 bases apart after V is trimmed by 0 bases and J by 2 bases. The CDR3, from cysteine to phenylalanine, totals 15 residues. The DNA shown is the part of the CDR3 that was read: 33 bases, in frame from base 1. The germline V gene encodes CDR1 NNHNN and CDR2 SYGAGS (reference sequence). Pooled mouse cutaneous lymph node cells were stained for CD4, CD8alpha, NKG2D, NKG2ACE and other markers, then sorted on a BD Influx. The rearranged chain carries TRBV13-2 and TRBJ2-5; no D segment can be confidently identified. The TCR sequence derives from a C3H/HeJ mouse with alopecia areata. The haplotype of this strain at the MHC is H2-k. The sequenced sample was CD4+ T cells sorted from a lymph node. The CDR3 DNA, read in part, is TGTGCCAGCGGTGATGCGGCGCTGGTCCAAGAC. Translated, this is CASGDAALVQD. The entire CDR3 is CASGDAALVQDTQYF.